Listed here is a single T cell receptor beta chain. No antigen is known for it. The sample is drawn from a study of OX40 agonist ivuxolimab in advanced cancers. Study summary: Melanoma, hepatocellular carcinoma, head and neck or renal cell cancer occurred in dose-escalation patients.

General study results and limits: With doses of 0.1 to 3.0 mg/kg, CD4+ and CD8+ blood T cells had undergone clonal expansion by week 6. Expanded clones belonging to CD8+ T cells outnumbered, on average, those of CD4+.

The repertoire was sequenced with immunoSEQ multiplex PCR; TCRdb's copy has only in-frame clones and lacks some. The sample has some 84,000 clones, 92% seen once; the top ten hold 6.5% to 9.5%. The CDR3 extends over 15 amino acids. V was trimmed by 1 base and J by 4 bases, leaving 13 bases between them. The germline CDR1 and CDR2 sequences are SGHVS and FQNEAQ. The rearrangement links TRBV7-8 to TRBJ1-1; D perhaps matches TRBD1 (5 bases). This TCR was sampled from an adult with an advanced solid tumor such as melanoma, head and neck, liver or kidney cancer. The specimen comprised CD4+ or CD8+ T cells sorted from blood, sampled in a trial of the OX40 agonist ivuxolimab. CDR3 in DNA: TGTGCCAGCAGCTTAGGCGTAGGGGTGGGCACTGAAGCTTTCTTT. This translates into CASSLGVGVGTEAFF. The complete variable domain, with remaining parts taken from reference TRBV7-8 and TRBJ1-1, reads GAGVSQSPRYKVAKRGQDVALRCDPISGHVSLFWYQQALGQGPEFLTYFQNEAQLDKSGLPSDRFFAERPEGSVSTLKIQRTQQEDSAVYLCASSLGVGVGTEAFFGQGTRLTVV.